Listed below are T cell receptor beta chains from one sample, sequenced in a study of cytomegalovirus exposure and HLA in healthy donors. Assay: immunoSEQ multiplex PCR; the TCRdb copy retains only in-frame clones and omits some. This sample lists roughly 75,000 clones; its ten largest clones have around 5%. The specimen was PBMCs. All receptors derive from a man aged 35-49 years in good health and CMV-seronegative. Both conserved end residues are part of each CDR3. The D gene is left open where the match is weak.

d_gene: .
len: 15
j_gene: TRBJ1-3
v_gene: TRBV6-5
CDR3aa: CASSYRGSSGNTIYF
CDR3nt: TGTGCCAGCAGTTACCGTGGGAGTTCTGGAAACACCATATATTTT

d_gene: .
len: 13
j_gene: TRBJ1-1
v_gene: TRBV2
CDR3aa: CASSGIRRTEAFF
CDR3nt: TGTGCCAGCAGTGGGATACGGCGGACTGAAGCTTTCTTT

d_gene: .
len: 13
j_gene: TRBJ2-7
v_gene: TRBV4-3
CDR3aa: CASSQDRSYEQYF
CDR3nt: TGCGCCAGCAGCCAAGACAGATCCTACGAGCAGTACTTC

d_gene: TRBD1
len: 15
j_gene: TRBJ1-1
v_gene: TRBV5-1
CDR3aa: CASSPGDRVGTEAFF
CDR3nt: TGCGCCAGCAGCCCGGGGGACAGAGTCGGCACTGAAGCTTTCTTT

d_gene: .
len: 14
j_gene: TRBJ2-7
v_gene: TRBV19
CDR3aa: CASAWSRGASEQYF
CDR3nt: TGTGCCTCAGCTTGGAGTCGTGGGGCCTCCGAGCAGTACTTC

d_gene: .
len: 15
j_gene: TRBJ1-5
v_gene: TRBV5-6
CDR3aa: CASSFGLHSNQPQHF
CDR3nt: TGTGCCAGCAGCTTTGGCCTCCATAGCAATCAGCCCCAGCATTTT

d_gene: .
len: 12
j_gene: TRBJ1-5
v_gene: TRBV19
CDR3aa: CASTGGRQPQHF
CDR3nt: TGTGCCAGTACGGGGGGGCGTCAGCCCCAGCATTTT

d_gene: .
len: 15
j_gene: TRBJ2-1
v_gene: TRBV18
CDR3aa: CASSPPLGGYNEQFF
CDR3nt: TGTGCCAGCTCACCACCGTTGGGGGGCTACAATGAGCAGTTCTTC

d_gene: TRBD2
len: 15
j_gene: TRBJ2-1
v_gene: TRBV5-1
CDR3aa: CASSLGTSGYNEQFF
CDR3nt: TGCGCCAGCAGCTTGGGGACTAGCGGATACAATGAGCAGTTCTTC

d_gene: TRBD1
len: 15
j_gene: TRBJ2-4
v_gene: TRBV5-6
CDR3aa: CASSRGQLAKNIQYF
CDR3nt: TGTGCCAGCAGCCGGGGACAGTTAGCCAAAAACATTCAGTACTTC

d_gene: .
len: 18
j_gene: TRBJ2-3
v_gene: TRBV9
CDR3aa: CASSVATGTPHFTDTQYF
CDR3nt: TGTGCCAGCAGCGTAGCTACCGGGACACCCCATTTCACAGATACGCAGTATTTT

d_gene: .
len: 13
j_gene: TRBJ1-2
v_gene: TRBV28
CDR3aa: CASSIPQTDGYTF
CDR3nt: TGTGCCAGCAGTATCCCCCAGACAGATGGCTACACCTTC

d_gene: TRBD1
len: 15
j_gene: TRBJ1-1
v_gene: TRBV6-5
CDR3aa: CASSLTGRMNTEAFF
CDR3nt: TGTGCCAGCAGCCTGACAGGGCGGATGAACACTGAAGCTTTCTTT

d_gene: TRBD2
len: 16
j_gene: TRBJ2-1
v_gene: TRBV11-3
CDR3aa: CASSLVTSGAYNEQFF
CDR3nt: TGTGCCAGCAGCCTAGTGACTAGCGGGGCTTACAATGAGCAGTTCTTC

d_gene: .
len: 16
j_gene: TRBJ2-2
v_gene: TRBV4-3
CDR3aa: CASSQVLGSYTGELFF
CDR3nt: TGCGCCAGCAGCCAAGTTCTGGGCAGCTACACCGGGGAGCTGTTTTTT

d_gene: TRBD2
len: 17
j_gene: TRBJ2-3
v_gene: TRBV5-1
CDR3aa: CASSIPGTSGGLGTQYF
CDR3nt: TGCGCCAGCAGCATACCCGGGACTAGCGGGGGTTTAGGCACGCAGTATTTT

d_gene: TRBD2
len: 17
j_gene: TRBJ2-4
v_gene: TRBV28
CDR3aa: CASSWTSGHIAKNIQYF
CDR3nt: TGTGCCAGCAGTTGGACTAGCGGGCACATAGCCAAAAACATTCAGTACTTC

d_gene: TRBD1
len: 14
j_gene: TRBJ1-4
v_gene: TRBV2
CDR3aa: CASTGTGWDEKLFF
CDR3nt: TGTGCCAGCACTGGGACAGGGTGGGATGAAAAACTGTTTTTT

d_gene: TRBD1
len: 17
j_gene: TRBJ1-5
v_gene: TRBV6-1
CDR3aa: CASSEMAGGAFPQPQHF
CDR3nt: TGTGCCAGCAGTGAAATGGCAGGGGGCGCGTTCCCCCAGCCCCAGCATTTT

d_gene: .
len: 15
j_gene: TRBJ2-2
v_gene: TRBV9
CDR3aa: CASSVDTQNTGELFF
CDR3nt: TGTGCCAGCAGCGTAGACACCCAGAACACCGGGGAGCTGTTTTTT

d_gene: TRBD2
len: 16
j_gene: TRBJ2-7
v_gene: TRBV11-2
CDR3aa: CASSLNQRGTIYEQYF
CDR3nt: TGTGCCAGCAGCTTAAATCAGCGGGGGACTATCTACGAGCAGTACTTC

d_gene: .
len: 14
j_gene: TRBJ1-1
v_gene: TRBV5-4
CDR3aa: CASSLVGGLTEAFF
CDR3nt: TGTGCCAGCAGCTTGGTCGGGGGGCTAACTGAAGCTTTCTTT

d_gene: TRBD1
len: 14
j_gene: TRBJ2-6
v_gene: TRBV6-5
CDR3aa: CASSETGRANVLTF
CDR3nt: TGTGCCAGCAGTGAGACAGGGAGGGCCAACGTCCTGACTTTC

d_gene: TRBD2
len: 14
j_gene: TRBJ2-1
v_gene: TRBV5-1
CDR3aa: CARGTSGPYNEQFF
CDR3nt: TGCGCCAGGGGGACTAGCGGGCCCTACAATGAGCAGTTCTTC

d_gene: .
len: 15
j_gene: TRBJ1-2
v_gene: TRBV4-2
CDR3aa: CASSQGTDDYYGYTF
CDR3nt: TGTGCCAGCAGCCAAGGGACAGACGATTACTATGGCTACACCTTC

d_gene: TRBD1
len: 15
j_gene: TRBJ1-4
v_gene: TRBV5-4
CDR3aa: CASSSGQGWNEKLFF
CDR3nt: TGTGCCAGCAGCTCCGGACAGGGGTGGAATGAAAAACTGTTTTTT

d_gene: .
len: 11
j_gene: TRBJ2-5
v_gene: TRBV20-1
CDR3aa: CSARATPYQYF
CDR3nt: TGCAGTGCTAGAGCGACTCCATACCAGTACTTC

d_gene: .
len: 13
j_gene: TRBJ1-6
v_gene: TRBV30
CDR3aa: CAWRGLTNSPLHF
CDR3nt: TGTGCCTGGAGGGGACTTACAAATTCACCCCTCCACTTT

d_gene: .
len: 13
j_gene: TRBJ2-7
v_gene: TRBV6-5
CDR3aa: CASSAGVGREQYF
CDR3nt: TGTGCCAGCAGTGCAGGGGTGGGACGAGAGCAGTACTTC

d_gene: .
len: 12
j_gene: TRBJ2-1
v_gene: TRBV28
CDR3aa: CASSSQANEQFF
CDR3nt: TGTGCCAGCAGTAGTCAGGCCAATGAGCAGTTCTTC

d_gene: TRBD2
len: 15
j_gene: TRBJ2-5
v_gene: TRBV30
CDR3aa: CAWARSGRATETQYF
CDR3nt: TGTGCCTGGGCCCGCAGCGGGAGGGCCACGGAGACCCAGTACTTC

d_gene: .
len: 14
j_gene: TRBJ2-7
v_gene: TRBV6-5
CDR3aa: CASSYGQGGYEQYF
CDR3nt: TGTGCCAGCAGTTACGGGCAGGGGGGTTACGAGCAGTACTTC

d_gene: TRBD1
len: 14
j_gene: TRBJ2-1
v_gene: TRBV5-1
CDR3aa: CASTRDRGLDEQFF
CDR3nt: TGCGCCAGCACCCGGGACAGGGGGTTGGATGAGCAGTTCTTC